This record covers a single T cell receptor (beta chain). The antigen remains unidentified. This record comes from a study of graft-versus-host responses after intestinal transplantation. As for the study in general: Multivisceral, liver-intestinal, or isolated intestinal transplants were received by the recipients. Overall study findings and caveats: Graft-donor T cell macrochimerism coincided with high graft-versus-host to host-versus-graft clonal ratios in allografts. GvH clones turned up in recipient marrow; some had shown up first in ileum or blood.

The data were produced by immunoSEQ multiplex PCR, yet TCRdb's version contains in-frame clones alone and is incomplete. The table includes 90,000 to 120,000 clones, less than 90% detected once. The CDR3 spans 15 residues. V was shortened by 6 bases and J by 3 bases, with 18 bases between the two germline ends. Germline V gene data show CDR1 as LNHDA and CDR2 as SQIVND (reference sequence). The chain has TRBV19 and TRBJ2-7; D may be TRBD1 (6 bases). Here the sequenced sample was unstimulated CD4+ T cells sorted from spleen or lymph node cells, taken before intestinal transplant. This receptor was taken from a human donor who received an intestinal transplant. The CDR3 sequence: CASSPIGDTDYEQYF. CDR3 bases: TGTGCCAGTAGCCCGATTGGGGACACCGACTACGAGCAGTACTTC.